The 21 T cell receptor beta chains below were found in one sample sequenced in a study of cytomegalovirus exposure and HLA in healthy donors. The PCR employed 60 Vbeta primers together with 13 Jbeta primers. Method: immunoSEQ multiplex PCR; TCRdb's copy keeps in-frame clones and lacks some. Of 170,000 or so clones listed, 75% to 85% are singletons. Sequencing was carried out using PBMCs. The origin of the receptors is a woman aged 45 to 65 in good health and CMV-seropositive.

The chain couples TRBV7-6 to TRBJ1-4, with no clear D. V was cut by 4 bases and J by 3 bases, with 18 bases left in between. This CDR3 region has 17 residues. CDR1 is SGHVS, CDR2 FNYEAQ, per germline. The DNA for the CDR3 is TGTGCCAGCAGCTCAACCCCCTGGGAGGCAGCTAATGAAAAACTGTTTTTT. Its translation: CASSSTPWEAANEKLFF.

The chain combines TRBV5-1 with TRBJ2-1; 13 bases match TRBD2. This CDR3 has 18 residues. V dropped 0 bases and J dropped 9; count of bases not matched to a gene: 12. The germline V gene encodes CDR1 SGHRS and CDR2 YFSETQ. CDR3 sequence: CASSLAPLAGGPIGEQFF. CDR3 coding DNA: TGCGCCAGCAGCTTGGCCCCACTAGCGGGGGGGCCCATCGGTGAGCAGTTCTTC.

V usage is TRBV5-8 and J usage is TRBJ1-2, with D possibly matching TRBD1 (5 bases). Germline assignment: CDR1 SGHTS and CDR2 YDEGEE. V was cut by 5 bases and J by 4 bases, with 15 bases left in between. CDR3 length: 14 residues. The CDR3 sequence is CASRRPQGTYGYTF. The CDR3 DNA is TGTGCCAGCAGACGCCCTCAGGGAACCTATGGCTACACCTTC. Based on the CDR3 plus reference TRBV5-8 and TRBJ1-2, the full variable domain is EAGVTQSPTHLIKTRGQQATLRCSPISGHTSVYWYQQALGLGLQFLLWYDEGEERNRGNFPPRFSGRQFPNYSSELNVNALELEDSALYLCASRRPQGTYGYTFGSGTRLTVV.

The genes are TRBV15 and TRBJ2-3; D is unclear. The V gene lost 0 bases and the J gene lost 0 bases, with 4 bases spanning the gap. CDR3 length equals 14 residues. CDR1 and CDR2 (germline): LNHNV, YYDKDF (reference sequence). For the CDR3, the DNA is TGTGCCACCAGCAGAGACACAAGCACAGATACGCAGTATTTT. Its protein is CATSRDTSTDTQYF.

The chain couples TRBV11-3 to TRBJ2-1; 8 nucleotides line up with TRBD2. Germline V gene lookup returns CDR1 SGHNT and CDR2 YENEEA. The CDR3 loop spans 15 amino acids. The V and J ends lost 3 bases and 2 bases, in that order; junction bases with no gene match: 3. In DNA, the CDR3 is TGTGCCAGCAGCTTGGGACTAGGAGCCTACAATGAGCAGTTCTTC. This gives the protein CASSLGLGAYNEQFF.

The chain links TRBV5-1 to TRBJ2-5; 9 bases map to TRBD1. V lost 4 bases and J lost 1; bases outside the gene matches: 8. The germline V gene has CDR1 SGHRS and CDR2 YFSETQ. The CDR3 is 16 residues long. The CDR3 spells CASSATGGNLQETQYF. For the CDR3, the DNA is TGCGCCAGCAGCGCGACAGGGGGGAACCTCCAAGAGACCCAGTACTTC.

This clone was counted once. The chain combines TRBV10-2 with TRBJ1-2; D ambiguous. Germline V gene data show CDR1 as WSHSY and CDR2 as SAAADI. The CDR3 is 14 residues long. V dropped 2 bases and J dropped 0 bases, with 7 bases sitting between them. The CDR3 reads CASSEDTANYGYTF. CDR3 coding DNA: TGCGCCAGCAGTGAGGACACCGCTAACTATGGCTACACCTTC.

The rearrangement uses TRBV6-1 and TRBJ2-1, with TRBD2 as a possible D gene (7 bases). Germline V lookup: CDR1 MNHNS, CDR2 SASEGT. The CDR3 consists of 13 residues. V was cut by 6 bases and J by 4 bases, with 10 bases left in between. DNA for the CDR3: TGTGCCAGCAGAGAGGGGGGGTACAATGAGCAGTTCTTC. It translates to CASREGGYNEQFF.

This chain uses TRBV5-6 with TRBJ2-1; 12 bases agree with TRBD2. CDR3 length: 18 amino acids. The germline V gene has CDR1 SGHDT and CDR2 YYEEEE. V shed 2 bases and J 11 bases; nucleotides not matched to a gene: 17. The CDR3 sequence is CASSFPAASGGARVKQFF. Written as DNA, the CDR3 is TGTGCCAGCAGCTTCCCCGCGGCTAGCGGGGGGGCCAGGGTGAAGCAGTTCTTC.

In this sample, this clone turned up once. The chain combines TRBV29-1 with TRBJ1-2; D is ambiguous. The ends were cut back, 6 bases at V and 8 bases at J, with 13 bases in the middle. The V gene's germline CDR1 is SQVTM and CDR2 ANQGSEA. The CDR3 loop spans 11 amino acids. The CDR3 DNA is TGCAGCGTGGCCCCGTCGGGAGGCTACACCTTC. This translates into CSVAPSGGYTF.

The chain combines TRBV5-1 with TRBJ2-5, with D possibly matching TRBD2 (5 bases). The CDR3 loop spans 15 amino acids. V lost 0 bases and J 0 bases, leaving 9 bases between the germline ends. The germline V gene encodes CDR1 SGHRS and CDR2 YFSETQ. The CDR3 nucleotides read TGCGCCAGCAGCTTGGCGGTCGGGGACCAAGAGACCCAGTACTTC. Its protein product is CASSLAVGDQETQYF. Full variable domain (missing parts from reference TRBV5-1 and TRBJ2-5): KAGVTQTPRYLIKTRGQQVTLSCSPISGHRSVSWYQQTPGQGLQFLFEYFSETQRNKGNFPGRFSGRQFSNSRSEMNVSTLELGDSALYLCASSLAVGDQETQYFGPGTRLLVL.

V usage is TRBV5-6 and J usage is TRBJ2-5; D gene uncertain. Trimming took 5 bases from V and 2 from J, leaving 10 bases between them. The CDR3 is 13 residues long. CDR1 SGHDT and CDR2 YYEEEE come from the germline V gene. The CDR3: CASSEDFQETQYF. In nucleotides, the CDR3 is TGTGCCAGCAGTGAAGACTTTCAAGAGACCCAGTACTTC.

The V call is TRBV15, the J call TRBJ2-2; 12 bases are shared with TRBD2. The V and J ends lost 1 base and 7 bases, in that order; junction bases with no gene match: 7. Germline lookup yields CDR1 LNHNV and CDR2 YYDKDF (reference sequence). The CDR3 extends over 17 amino acids. The CDR3 loop is CATSRALAGGKDGELFF. DNA for the CDR3: TGTGCCACCAGCAGAGCTCTAGCGGGGGGGAAGGACGGGGAGCTGTTTTTT.

This clone appeared a few times. CDR3 loop: CASSQGQGSGTQYF. CDR3 bases: TGTGCCAGCAGCCAAGGGCAGGGTAGCGGGACCCAGTACTTC. V usage is TRBV14 and J usage is TRBJ2-5; a weak D match, TRBD2 (6 bases). This CDR3 has 14 residues. V was trimmed by 1 base and J by 7 bases, leaving 13 bases between them. Germline values: CDR1 SGHDN, CDR2 FVKESK.

This clone showed up just a few times. This sequence joins TRBV15 and TRBJ2-7; possible D gene TRBD2, 6 bases. The CDR3 extends over 16 amino acids. Germline V gene sequence: CDR1 LNHNV, CDR2 YYDKDF (reference sequence). Between the trimmed V and J ends, which lost 2 bases and 2 bases, there was a span of 16 bases. In nucleotides, the CDR3 is TGTGCCACCAGCAGACTCCCCCCCGGGGGAACCTACGAGCAGTACTTC. Translated, it gives CATSRLPPGGTYEQYF.

This clone was detected once. The chain links TRBV6-1 to TRBJ2-1; the match to TRBD1 covers 10 bases. J gave up 6 bases and V 6 bases, and 8 bases lay outside the gene matches. Germline V gene lookup returns CDR1 MNHNS and CDR2 SASEGT. The CDR3 contains 15 residues. The CDR3 DNA reads as TGTGCCAGCAGGAGACCGGGACAGGGGAGCAATGAGCAGTTCTTC. The encoded protein is CASRRPGQGSNEQFF.

This clone was seen a handful of times. The CDR3 coding sequence is TGTGCCAGCAGTCCAACTAGCGGGGGTTACAATGAGCAGTTCTTC. Its translation is CASSPTSGGYNEQFF. The chain joins TRBV6-4 to TRBJ2-1, with TRBD2 identical over 11 bases. The CDR3 spans 15 residues. Germline values: CDR1 MRHNA, CDR2 SNTAGT. After removal of 5 bases from V and 4 bases from J, the junction contained 4 bases not matched to a gene.

V gene TRBV21-1 combines with J gene TRBJ1-4; TRBD1, the table's D call, was not compared with the DNA. TRBV21-1 is a known pseudogene. The CDR3 runs 15 residues. CDR3 DNA: TGTGCCAGCAGCGCCGGCAGGGGATTTGATGAAAAACTGTTTTTT. Amino acids: CASSAGRGFDEKLFF.

The rearrangement uses TRBV9 and TRBJ1-1; the match to TRBD1 covers 7 bases. Germline V gene data show CDR1 as SGDLS and CDR2 as YYNGEE. This CDR3 has 16 amino acids. Losses at the gene ends were 4 bases for V and 4 bases for J; bases not matched to a gene: 13. The CDR3, as DNA: TGTGCCAGCAGCCCCCTGGGCAGGGGGTTCGGCACTGAAGCTTTCTTT. Residues: CASSPLGRGFGTEAFF. Combining the CDR3 with reference TRBV9 and TRBJ1-1 gives the whole variable domain DSGVTQTPKHLITATGQRVTLRCSPRSGDLSVYWYQQSLDQGLQFLIQYYNGEERAKGNILERFSAQQFPDLHSELNLSSLELGDSALYFCASSPLGRGFGTEAFFGQGTRLTVV.

V is TRBV6-5 and J is TRBJ1-5; 7 positions match TRBD1. This CDR3 spans 15 amino acids. With 5 bases clipped from V and 1 base from J, the junction kept 5 bases outside the gene matches. Germline V gene lookup returns CDR1 MNHEY and CDR2 SVGAGI. The DNA for the CDR3 is TGTGCCAGCAGTCCCAGGGGGGCGAGCAATCAGCCCCAGCATTTT. It is translated as CASSPRGASNQPQHF.

The chain couples TRBV9 to TRBJ2-2, with 10 bases that match TRBD2. V gave up 4 bases and J gave up 5 bases; unmatched junction bases: 11. The CDR3 sequence is 17 residues long. The germline CDR1 and CDR2 sequences are SGDLS and YYNGEE. CDR3: CASSPPLAGGGTGELFF. The CDR3 coding sequence is TGTGCCAGCAGCCCCCCTTTAGCGGGGGGCGGGACCGGGGAGCTGTTTTTT.